One T cell receptor (beta chain) is described in this entry. It has no known antigen specificity. Within one base of it there is no much larger clone, and no base qualities were kept. The sample originates from a study of blood T cell repertoires in COVID-19 (dated by TCRdb to 2018 to 2020). Context from the whole study: Collaborator samples came from the United States, Italy and Spain and covered acute and convalescent phases of COVID-19. The material from the prospective study consisted of cDNA or gDNA derived from T cells, B-cell-depleted T cells, or PBMCs. Deeply sampled blood TCRbeta repertoires from subjects exposed to, actively infected with, or recovered from COVID-19 were included in the dataset. A freely available public database, intended as a resource for researchers studying the immune response to SARS-CoV-2, is where the repertoires were released. Samples came from the ongoing ImmuneRACE study (first 160 participants) plus 1,254 subjects from 6 global collaborators. Nearly every sample came with metadata listing a de-identified subject ID, COVID-19 status, age in years and sex. HLA class I and class II types, where available, came from metadata supplied by the sample provider rather than from assay-based typing. The study at large found these results: Clinical and demographic metadata were provided uncurated, with the amount varying by source and participant.

Collaborating institutions collected whole blood in K2EDTA tubes following their own protocols. For TCRbeta analysis, collaborators shipped samples as frozen whole blood, isolated PBMCs, or DNA extracted from either of those sample types. In the germline V gene, CDR1 corresponds to SGHTA and CDR2 to FQGNSA. V has 5 bases trimmed and J has 1 base trimmed; junction bases matching no gene number 11. Measured from the cysteine to the phenylalanine, the CDR3 is 17 residues long. Only the CDR3 region is kept as DNA, spanning 51 bases read in frame from base 1. TCRbeta CDR3 regions were amplified from genomic DNA using the immunoSEQ Assay, a bias-controlled multiplex PCR. On the authors' methods: Within the assay, amplification of reference gene primers was used to estimate how many nucleated cells each sample contained. To quantify the absolute abundance of each unique TCRbeta CDR3 rearrangement, sequence reads were collapsed and filtered. For each sample, productive Simpson clonality was calculated by taking the square root of Simpson's diversity index across productive rearrangements. The table was pulled from immuneACCESS by TCRdb, which kept in-frame rearrangements only. Such tables lose some clones; where checked, under half of the loss comes from unresolved V genes, and the rest has no known cause. The V and J calls and the clone size are those of that table, but D and trimming were determined from the DNA. The table for this sample lists about 370,000 clones; around 90% of them were counted only once. Around 7% of the sample rests with the top ten.

In this chain, TRBV7-2 is recombined with TRBJ2-7; the central 10 bases match TRBD2. The TCR sequence derives from a young man with active or convalescent COVID-19. Sequencing was performed on peripheral blood. The encoded CDR3 is CASSVVSGRPNSYEQYF. The DNA sequence is as follows: TGTGCCAGCAGCGTGGTTAGCGGGAGGCCGAATTCCTACGAGCAGTACTTC.